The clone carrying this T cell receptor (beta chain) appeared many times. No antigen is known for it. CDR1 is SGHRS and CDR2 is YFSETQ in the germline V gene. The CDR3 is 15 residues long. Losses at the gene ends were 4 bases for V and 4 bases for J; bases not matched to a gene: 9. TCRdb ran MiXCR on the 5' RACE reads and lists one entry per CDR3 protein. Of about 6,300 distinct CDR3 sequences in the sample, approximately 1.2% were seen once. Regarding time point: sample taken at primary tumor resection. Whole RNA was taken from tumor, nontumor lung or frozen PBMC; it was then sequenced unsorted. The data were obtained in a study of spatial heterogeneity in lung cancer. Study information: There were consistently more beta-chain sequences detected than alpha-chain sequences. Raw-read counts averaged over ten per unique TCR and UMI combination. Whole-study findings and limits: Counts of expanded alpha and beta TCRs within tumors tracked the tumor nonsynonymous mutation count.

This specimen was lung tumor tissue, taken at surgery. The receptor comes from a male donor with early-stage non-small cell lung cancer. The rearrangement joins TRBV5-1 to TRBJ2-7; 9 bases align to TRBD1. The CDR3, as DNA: TGCGCCAGCAGCCTTATGGGACAGGGAGCATACGAGCAGTACTTC. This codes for CASSLMGQGAYEQYF.